The source of this T cell receptor beta chain is a study of cytomegalovirus exposure and HLA in healthy donors. General study findings and limits: As was reported, the classifier diagnosed cytomegalovirus status with high specificity and sensitivity.

This clone has just one count. Its antigen is undetermined. V shed 1 base, J shed 4 bases, and the junction held 2 bases outside the gene matches. Germline-derived CDR1 and CDR2 are SGHNT and YYREEE (reference sequence). This CDR3 is built from 14 residues. Assay: immunoSEQ multiplex PCR; the TCRdb copy retains only in-frame clones and omits some. Of about 150,000 clones in the sample, 70% to 90% are singletons; the top ten hold around 20%. The source of this sequence is a man younger than 35 in good health and CMV-seropositive. The chain uses TRBV5-4 and TRBJ1-3, with 7 bases identical to TRBD1. Sequenced sample: PBMCs. The CDR3: CASSLQQGGNTIYF. The CDR3 DNA reads as TGTGCCAGCAGCTTGCAACAGGGGGGAAACACCATATATTTT.